These T cell receptor beta chains were read from a single sample in a study of blood T cell repertoires in COVID-19. Using immunoSEQ multiplex PCR, the repertoire was profiled, and TCRdb retains in-frame clones only, with some absent. The table shows approximately 200,000 clones, with roughly nine tenths occurring only once. What was sequenced was PBMCs or T cells enriched from blood (not recorded which). These receptors were obtained from a woman aged 40 to 49 with acute COVID-19. The CDR3 runs from the conserved cysteine through the conserved F or W. Each record gives: CDR3 DNA, CDR3 protein, J gene, V gene, clone size, D gene. A D gene is named only where the DNA matches it firmly. Part of the rows lack a size; the others show once, few, many or a class for expanded clones.

TGTGCCAGCAGTCGACAGGGGGAGACCGGGGAGCTGTTTTTT	CASSRQGETGELFF	TRBJ2-2	TRBV6-5	-	TRBD1
TGTGCCAGCCGCGGACGGGGCTATGGCTACACCTTC	CASRGRGYGYTF	TRBJ1-2	TRBV28	once	-
TGTGCCAGCAGAAAAGCAGGGGTTGCAGCTTTCTTT	CASRKAGVAAFF	TRBJ1-1	TRBV12-3/TRBV12-4	-	-
TGTGCCAGCCGCCGAGCAGGGAACCAAGAGACCCAGTACTTC	CASRRAGNQETQYF	TRBJ2-5	TRBV2	-	-
TGCAGCGTTGAGGAGGGCGGAGAGACCCAGTACTTC	CSVEEGGETQYF	TRBJ2-5	TRBV29-1	-	-
TGTGCCAGCAGCAGGGAGACAGGGAGTCTTGACGGCTACACCTTC	CASSRETGSLDGYTF	TRBJ1-2	TRBV9	few	TRBD1
TGTGCCAGCAGCGTAGACCCCGACTCTCGGTACGAGCAGTACTTC	CASSVDPDSRYEQYF	TRBJ2-7	TRBV9	once	-
TGTGCCAGCAGTAGGGGACAGGGTAGCAATCAGCCCCAGCATTTT	CASSRGQGSNQPQHF	TRBJ1-5	TRBV6-2/TRBV6-3	-	TRBD1
TGTGCCAGCAGTCGGAACACCGGGGAGCTGTTTTTT	CASSRNTGELFF	TRBJ2-2	TRBV12-3/TRBV12-4	-	-
TGTGCCAGCAGCGGACTTGCGGGGGGAGATACGCAGTATTTT	CASSGLAGGDTQYF	TRBJ2-3	TRBV6-2/TRBV6-3	-	TRBD2
TGTGCCAGCAGCTTGTCCGGGACAGGGGGCTACGAGCAGTACTTC	CASSLSGTGGYEQYF	TRBJ2-7	TRBV7-8	-	TRBD1
TGTGCCAGCAGCCGGGATGTCCGCCGAGGGGGCACTGAAGCTTTCTTT	CASSRDVRRGGTEAFF	TRBJ1-1	TRBV4-2	once	-
TGTGCCTGGGGCGTCGGGACAGGGAACACTGAAGCTTTCTTT	CAWGVGTGNTEAFF	TRBJ1-1	TRBV30	-	TRBD1
TGCGCCAGCAGCGTCAACAGGGATTCACCCCTCCACTTT	CASSVNRDSPLHF	TRBJ1-6	TRBV5-1	-	-
TGTGCCAGCTCACCGGCCCGGTCCGGGGGTTCGGAGACCCAGTACTTC	CASSPARSGGSETQYF	TRBJ2-5	TRBV18	-	-
TGCGCCAGCAGCTTAGGGACACGGACCGGGGAGCTGTTTTTT	CASSLGTRTGELFF	TRBJ2-2	TRBV5-1	-	-
TGTGCCTGGAGTGTAGCAAAGGGGGCGGCTGGCTACACCTTC	CAWSVAKGAAGYTF	TRBJ1-2	TRBV30	once	TRBD1
TGTGCCAGCTTGATGACAGGGTTCCCCTACGAGCAGTACTTC	CASLMTGFPYEQYF	TRBJ2-7	TRBV2	-	TRBD1
TGCGCCAGCAGCCAAGACACGGACAGATACGAGCAGTACTTC	CASSQDTDRYEQYF	TRBJ2-7	TRBV4-1	-	-
TGTGCCAGCATGTGGTTAGAGGGAGGGCCCTACGAGCAGTACTTC	CASMWLEGGPYEQYF	TRBJ2-7	TRBV6-5	-	TRBD2